This T cell receptor beta chain appears in the sequencing data of a study of T cells in Graves' hyperthyroidism and ophthalmopathy (dated by TCRdb to the late 2010s). About the study as a whole: Peripheral blood was collected at initial diagnosis, before any treatment. To identify distinguishing TCR V-J signatures, a discovery cohort of 95 to 100 patients was used, comprising some 43 with Graves' ophthalmopathy and 55 to 65 with stable Graves' hyperthyroidism. In addition, the study compared T-cell repertoires in thyroid tissue and in blood from roughly 6 Graves' hyperthyroidism patients. After blood sampling, hyperthyroidism patients were treated with methimazole at a starting dose of 30 mg daily, and ophthalmopathy patients were treated with high-dose intravenous methylprednisolone. Whether ophthalmopathy could be predicted prospectively was tested in an independent validation cohort made up of approximately 19 hyperthyroidism patients plus 17 patients who later progressed to ophthalmopathy. According to the paper, TCR Vbeta CDR3 sequencing was carried out on 135 peripheral blood samples, which came from fewer than 50 ophthalmopathy, under 85 hyperthyroidism and about 17 progressor patients. The roughly 99 discovery patients were divided at random into training and test sets in a 7:3 ratio.

This clonotype was observed a few times. Its antigen is unknown. Base qualities are missing; no much larger clone stands one base away. Ophthalmopathy patients had moderately to severely active disease, Clinical Activity Score of at least 3, NOSPECS grade of at least 4, and duration under 3 months. Patients with uncontrolled infections, other autoimmune diseases, pregnancy or lactation were excluded. Diagnoses relied on clinical symptoms, serum thyroxine and TRAb, thyroid ultrasound and orbital computed tomography. PBMCs were separated from approximately 10 ml of fresh peripheral blood using Ficoll-Paque density gradient centrifugation. Trizol reagent was used to extract total RNA, and RNA quality was then checked on an Agilent 2100 Bioanalyzer. CDR1 and CDR2, looked up from the germline V gene, are SGDLS and YYNGEE. V is clipped by 0 bases and J by 2 bases, and the sequence between their germline boundaries is 7 bases long. Taken from cysteine to phenylalanine, the CDR3 has 14 residues. Kept here is only the CDR3 DNA, which spans 42 bases and is read in frame from base 1.

The TCR beta CDR3 regions were amplified from RNA transcripts. For the first round of RT-PCR on the TCR CDR3, the HTBI primer set was used together with the Qiagen OneStep RT-PCR kit. The libraries were constructed in a second round of multiplex PCR and then size-selected and purified. Sequencing of the libraries was done on an Illumina HiSeq2000 using paired-end 100 bp reads. The authors processed their data as follows. SOAPnuke was used to process the raw data, removing reads that contained adapters or uncalled bases, had a mean Phred below 15, or lacked an exact match to the constant primer or identifier. High-quality paired reads were merged using COPE v1.2.5, and each unique nucleotide sequence was defined as a clonotype. MiTCR v1.1 was used to align the clonotypes against IMGT TRBV, TRBD and TRBJ reference segments. The analysis included only V-J combinations with a frequency above 0.0001, which together covered 99% to 99.2% of the repertoires. The TCS score was defined as the ratio of F50 (clonal expansion) to E x V (chaos), calculated using BLOSUM62-based TCRdist between CDR3 peptides within each V-J. Welch's t-statistics and random forest reduced just over 500 V-J features to roughly 13, which were used in a naive Bayes classifier (R e1071). The public reads were quality trimmed at Q25 with fastp and then assembled into clones with MiXCR by TCRdb, keeping productive beta chains. Every entry covers one CDR3 protein and lists the most common genes and DNA from its rows. TCRdb's processing, not the authors', yielded these V and J calls. The sample yields about 410,000 distinct CDR3 sequences; more than 12% were counted once. About 18% of the sample belongs to the ten largest clones.

What the authors observed across the whole study: Most expanded thyroid clonotypes (frequency above 0.001) were also found in blood, which suggests that blood repertoires may mirror thyroid immune responses. In validation, the model predicted progression to ophthalmopathy a median of roughly six months before onset, with approximately 71% sensitivity and 72.22% specificity. In cross-validation, a model built on a 13 V-J signature told ophthalmopathy apart from stable hyperthyroidism with about 90% sensitivity and roughly 81% specificity, and in testing the same model reached 80%/75%. Sample size was not statistically predetermined, and investigators were not blinded to group allocation.

The V and J genes are TRBV9 and TRBJ2-3, with an unclear D gene assignment. This sequence was found in a woman in her 30s with Graves' ophthalmopathy. Sequencing was done on a sample of blood. The sequence in DNA is TGTGCCAGCAGCGTAGTGGTATTCACAGATACGCAGTATTTT. This yields the protein CASSVVVFTDTQYF.